This T cell receptor beta chain was identified during a study of blood T cell repertoires in COVID-19 (dated by TCRdb to 2018 to 2021). Turning to the overall study: Collaborator samples came from the United States, Italy and Spain and covered acute and convalescent phases of COVID-19. Where HLA class I and class II types were available, the types were taken from metadata supplied by the sample provider, not from assay-based typing. Nearly every sample came with metadata listing a de-identified subject ID, COVID-19 status, age in years and sex. The material from the prospective study consisted of cDNA or gDNA derived from T cells, B-cell-depleted T cells, or PBMCs. Samples were obtained from the ongoing ImmuneRACE study (first 160 participants) and from about 1,300 subjects provided by 6 global collaborators. The repertoires were released in a freely available public database intended as a resource for research on the immune response to SARS-CoV-2. Subjects who had been exposed to COVID-19, were actively infected with it, or had recovered from it provided the deeply sampled blood TCRbeta repertoires that made up the dataset. The investigation overall reported the following: How much clinical and demographic metadata was included differed by source and by participant, and the metadata was provided uncurated.

Whole blood was collected in K2EDTA tubes by collaborating institutions according to the institutions' own protocols. For TCRbeta analysis, collaborator samples were shipped as frozen whole blood, as isolated PBMCs, or as DNA extracted from either sample type. CDR1 MRHNA and CDR2 SNTAGT are derived from the germline V gene. The CDR3 goes from the cysteine to the phenylalanine over 15 residues. Only the CDR3 DNA is retained, 45 bases long and in frame from the first base. V is cut back by 6 bases and J by 4 bases, with 7 bases in the junction unmatched. TCRbeta CDR3 regions were amplified from genomic DNA by means of the immunoSEQ Assay, a bias-controlled multiplex PCR. On the authors' methods: The number of nucleated cells in each sample was estimated from the amplification of reference gene primers within the assay. To quantify the absolute abundance of each unique TCRbeta CDR3 rearrangement, sequence reads were collapsed and filtered. Productive Simpson clonality was computed per sample as the square root of Simpson's diversity index over productive rearrangements. The table comes from immuneACCESS by way of TCRdb, which keeps in-frame sequences with V and J called. Part of the clones is missing from these tables; in studies checked, under half for an unresolved V gene and the rest for unknown reasons. V and J calls and clone size are as listed in that table; D and trimming were resolved from the DNA. This sample has some 200,000 clones in its table, and just under 85% of those were observed once. In total, the top ten clones hold 6.5% to 7% of the sample.

Remarks on this clone: Its target antigen remains unknown. No base qualities exist here, and no much larger clone lies one base off it.

This receptor was identified in a human donor with acute or convalescent COVID-19. The donor label of this sample is uncertain. The source material was peripheral blood. This chain is built from TRBV6-4 and TRBJ2-1, with TRBD2 identical over 9 junction bases. DNA sequence: TGTGCCAGCAGCCCTACTAGCGGGCCATACAATGAGCAGTTCTTC. This is translated as CASSPTSGPYNEQFF.